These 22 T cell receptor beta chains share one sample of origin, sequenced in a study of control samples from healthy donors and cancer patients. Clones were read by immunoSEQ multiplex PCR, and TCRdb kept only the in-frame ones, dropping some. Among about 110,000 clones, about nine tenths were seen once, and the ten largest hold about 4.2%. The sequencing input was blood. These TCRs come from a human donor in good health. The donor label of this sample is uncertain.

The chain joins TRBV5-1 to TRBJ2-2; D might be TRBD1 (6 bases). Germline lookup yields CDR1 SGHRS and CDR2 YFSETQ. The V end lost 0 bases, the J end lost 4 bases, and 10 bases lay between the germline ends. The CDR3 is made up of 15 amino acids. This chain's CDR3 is CASSLDRVGTGELFF. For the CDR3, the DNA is TGCGCCAGCAGCTTGGACAGGGTTGGCACCGGGGAGCTGTTTTTT.

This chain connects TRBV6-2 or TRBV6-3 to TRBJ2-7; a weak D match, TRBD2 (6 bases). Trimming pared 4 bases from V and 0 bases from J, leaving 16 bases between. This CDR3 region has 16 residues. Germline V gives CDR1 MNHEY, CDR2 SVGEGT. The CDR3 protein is CASSFRRAFSSYEQYF. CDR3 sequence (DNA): TGTGCCAGCAGTTTTCGGAGGGCTTTTAGCTCCTACGAGCAGTACTTC.

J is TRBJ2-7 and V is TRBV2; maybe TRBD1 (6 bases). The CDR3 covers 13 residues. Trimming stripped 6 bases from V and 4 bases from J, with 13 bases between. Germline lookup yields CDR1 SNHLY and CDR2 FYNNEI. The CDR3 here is CASRDGQLYEQYF. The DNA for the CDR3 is TGTGCCAGCAGGGACGGACAGTTATACGAGCAGTACTTC.

The CDR3 reads CASSLAAGRGANVLTF. Here the CDR3 DNA reads TGCGCCAGCAGCTTGGCCGCGGGGCGGGGGGCCAACGTCCTGACTTTC. The chain uses TRBV5-1 and TRBJ2-6, with D perhaps TRBD2 (6 bases). Germline-derived CDR1 and CDR2 are SGHRS and YFSETQ. The V and J ends lost 0 bases and 4 bases respectively, with 11 bases between them. The CDR3 covers 16 residues. The entire variable domain, with the rest obtained from reference TRBV5-1 and TRBJ2-6, is as follows: KAGVTQTPRYLIKTRGQQVTLSCSPISGHRSVSWYQQTPGQGLQFLFEYFSETQRNKGNFPGRFSGRQFSNSRSEMNVSTLELGDSALYLCASSLAAGRGANVLTFGAGSRLTVL.

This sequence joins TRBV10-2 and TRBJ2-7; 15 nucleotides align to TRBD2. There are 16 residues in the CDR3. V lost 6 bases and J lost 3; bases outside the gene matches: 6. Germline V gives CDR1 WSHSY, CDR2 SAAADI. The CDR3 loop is CASSRGLAGGYYEQYF. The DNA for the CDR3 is TGCGCCAGCAGCAGGGGACTAGCGGGGGGTTACTACGAGCAGTACTTC.

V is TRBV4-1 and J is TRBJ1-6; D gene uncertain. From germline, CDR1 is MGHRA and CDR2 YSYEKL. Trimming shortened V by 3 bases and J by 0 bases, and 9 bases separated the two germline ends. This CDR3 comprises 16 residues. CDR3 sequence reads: CASSHSPSSYNSPLHF. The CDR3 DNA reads TGCGCCAGCAGCCACAGTCCAAGCTCCTATAATTCACCCCTCCACTTT.

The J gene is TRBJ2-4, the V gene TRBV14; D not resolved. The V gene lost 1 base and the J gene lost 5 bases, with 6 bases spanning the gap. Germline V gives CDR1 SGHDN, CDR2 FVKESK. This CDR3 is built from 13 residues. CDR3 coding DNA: TGTGCCAGCAGCCAAGGCCTCGAAAACATTCAGTACTTC. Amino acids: CASSQGLENIQYF.

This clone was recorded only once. CDR3 coding DNA: TGTGCCAGCAGTATCCTCGGGACAGGGGGGACAGATACGCAGTATTTT. Protein product: CASSILGTGGTDTQYF. V usage is TRBV7-9 and J usage is TRBJ2-3; 11 nucleotides line up with TRBD1. Germline CDR1 reads SEHNR; CDR2 reads FQNEAQ (reference sequence). The CDR3 spans 16 residues. J lost 3 bases, V lost 6 bases, and 8 bases had no gene match. The full variable domain, its missing parts supplied by reference TRBV7-9 and TRBJ2-3, is DTGVSQNPRHKITKRGQNVTFRCDPISEHNRLYWYRQTLGQGPEFLTYFQNEAQLEKSRLLSDRFSAERPKGSFSTLEIQRTEQGDSAMYLCASSILGTGGTDTQYFGPGTRLTVL.

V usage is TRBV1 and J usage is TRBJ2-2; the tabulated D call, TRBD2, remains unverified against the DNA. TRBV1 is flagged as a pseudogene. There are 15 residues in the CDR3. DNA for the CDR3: TGCACCAGCAGCCAAGTGGGAGCGAACACCGGGGAGCTGTTTTTT. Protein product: CTSSQVGANTGELFF.

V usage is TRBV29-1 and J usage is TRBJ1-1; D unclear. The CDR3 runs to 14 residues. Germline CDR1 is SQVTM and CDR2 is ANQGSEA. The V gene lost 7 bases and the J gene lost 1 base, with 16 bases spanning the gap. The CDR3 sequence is CSGTLNTGNTEAFF. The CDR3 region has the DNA TGCAGCGGGACTTTAAACACCGGGAACACTGAAGCTTTCTTT.

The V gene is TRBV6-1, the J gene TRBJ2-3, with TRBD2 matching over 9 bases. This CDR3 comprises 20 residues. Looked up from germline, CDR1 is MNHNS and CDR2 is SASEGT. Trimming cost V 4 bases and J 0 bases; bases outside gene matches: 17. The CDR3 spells CASSGDVRRGGPTSTDTQYF. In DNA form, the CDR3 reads TGTGCCAGCAGTGGGGACGTTCGGCGGGGGGGTCCCACTAGCACAGATACGCAGTATTTT.

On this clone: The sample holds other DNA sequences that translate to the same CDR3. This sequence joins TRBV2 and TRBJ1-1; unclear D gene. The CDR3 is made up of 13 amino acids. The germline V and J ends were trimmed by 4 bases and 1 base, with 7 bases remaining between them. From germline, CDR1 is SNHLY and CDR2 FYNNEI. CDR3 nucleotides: TGTGCCAGCAGTGGAGGAAGGAACACTGAAGCTTTCTTT. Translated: CASSGGRNTEAFF.

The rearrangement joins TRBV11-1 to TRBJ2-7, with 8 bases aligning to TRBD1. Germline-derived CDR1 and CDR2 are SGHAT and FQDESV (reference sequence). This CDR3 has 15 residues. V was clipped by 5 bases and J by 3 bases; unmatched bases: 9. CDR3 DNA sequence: TGTGCCAGCAGCCCCTCCGGACAGGGAAGCTACGAGCAGTACTTC. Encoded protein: CASSPSGQGSYEQYF.

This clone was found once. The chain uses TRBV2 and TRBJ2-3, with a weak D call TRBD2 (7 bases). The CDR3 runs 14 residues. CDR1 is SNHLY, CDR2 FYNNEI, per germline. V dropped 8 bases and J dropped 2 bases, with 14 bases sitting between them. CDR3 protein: CASGGGSLTDTQYF. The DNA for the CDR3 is TGTGCCAGCGGGGGGGGCAGCCTCACAGATACGCAGTATTTT.

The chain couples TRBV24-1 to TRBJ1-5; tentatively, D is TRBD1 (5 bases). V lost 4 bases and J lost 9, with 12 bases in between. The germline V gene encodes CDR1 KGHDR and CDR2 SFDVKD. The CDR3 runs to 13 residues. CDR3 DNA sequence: TGTGCCACCAGTGACCCTGGGGCGGGGCCCCAGCATTTT. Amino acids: CATSDPGAGPQHF.

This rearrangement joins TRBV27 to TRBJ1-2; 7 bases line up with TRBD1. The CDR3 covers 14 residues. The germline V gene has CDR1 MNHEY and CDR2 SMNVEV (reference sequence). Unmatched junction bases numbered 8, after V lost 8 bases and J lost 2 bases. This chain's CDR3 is CASRGSRGNYGYTF. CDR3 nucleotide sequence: TGTGCCAGCCGCGGGAGCAGGGGGAACTATGGCTACACCTTC.

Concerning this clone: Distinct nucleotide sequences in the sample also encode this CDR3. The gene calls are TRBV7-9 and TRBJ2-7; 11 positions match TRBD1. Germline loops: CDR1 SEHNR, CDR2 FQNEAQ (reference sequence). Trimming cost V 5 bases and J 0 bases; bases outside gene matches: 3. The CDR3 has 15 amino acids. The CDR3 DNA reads TGTGCCAGCAGCCCAGGACAGGGGGCCTCCTACGAGCAGTACTTC. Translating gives CASSPGQGASYEQYF.

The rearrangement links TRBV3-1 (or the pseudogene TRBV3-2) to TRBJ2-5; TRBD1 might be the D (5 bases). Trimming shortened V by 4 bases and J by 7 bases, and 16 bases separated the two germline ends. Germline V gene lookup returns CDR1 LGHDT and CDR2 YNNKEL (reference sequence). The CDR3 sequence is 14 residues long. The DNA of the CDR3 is TGTGCCAGCAGCCTAGACAGCAAGAGATGGACCCAGTACTTC. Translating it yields CASSLDSKRWTQYF.

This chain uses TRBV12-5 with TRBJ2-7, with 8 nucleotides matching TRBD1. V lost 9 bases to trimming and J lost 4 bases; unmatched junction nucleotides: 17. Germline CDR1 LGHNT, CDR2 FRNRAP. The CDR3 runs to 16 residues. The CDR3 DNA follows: TGTGCTAGCGCCCAAACCTTAGGGACAGGCGCGTACGAGCAGTACTTC. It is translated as CASAQTLGTGAYEQYF.

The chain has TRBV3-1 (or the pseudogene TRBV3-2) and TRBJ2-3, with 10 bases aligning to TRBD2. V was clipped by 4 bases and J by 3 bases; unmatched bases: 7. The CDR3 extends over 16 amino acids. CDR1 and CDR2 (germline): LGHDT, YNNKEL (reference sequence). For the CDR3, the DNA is TGTGCCAGCAGCCCACGCCCTAGCGGGGGTACAGATACGCAGTATTTT. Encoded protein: CASSPRPSGGTDTQYF.

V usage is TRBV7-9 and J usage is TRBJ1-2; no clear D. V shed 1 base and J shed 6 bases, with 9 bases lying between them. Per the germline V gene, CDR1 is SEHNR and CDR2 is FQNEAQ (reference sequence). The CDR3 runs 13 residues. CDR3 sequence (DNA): TGTGCCAGCAGCTTAGTCCCGACGGATGGCTACACCTTC. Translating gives CASSLVPTDGYTF.

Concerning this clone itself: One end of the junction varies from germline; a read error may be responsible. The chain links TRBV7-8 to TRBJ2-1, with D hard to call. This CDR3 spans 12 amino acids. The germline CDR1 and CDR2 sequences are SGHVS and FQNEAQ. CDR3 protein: CASSSTYDEQFF. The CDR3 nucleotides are TGTGCCAGCAGCTCAACCTACGATGAGCAGTTCTTC. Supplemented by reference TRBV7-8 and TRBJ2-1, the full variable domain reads GAGVSQSPRYKVAKRGQDVALRCDPISGHVSLFWYQQALGQGPEFLTYFQNEAQLDKSGLPSDRFFAERPEGSVSTLKIQRTQQEDSAVYLCASSSTYDEQFFGPGTRLTVL.